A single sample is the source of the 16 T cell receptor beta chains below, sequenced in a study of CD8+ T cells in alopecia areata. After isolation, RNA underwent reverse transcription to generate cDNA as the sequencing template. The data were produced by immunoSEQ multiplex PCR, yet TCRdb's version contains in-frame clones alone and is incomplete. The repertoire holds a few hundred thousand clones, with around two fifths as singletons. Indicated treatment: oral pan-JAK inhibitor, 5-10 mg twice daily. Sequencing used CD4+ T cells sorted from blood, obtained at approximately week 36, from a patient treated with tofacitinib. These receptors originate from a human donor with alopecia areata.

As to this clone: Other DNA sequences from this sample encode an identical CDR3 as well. The CDR3 sequence is CASSGPGDTEAFF. The CDR3 nucleotides are TGTGCCAGCAGCGGGCCCGGGGACACTGAAGCTTTCTTT. The chain uses TRBV9 and TRBJ1-1; D gene uncertain. V was shortened by 3 bases and J by 3 bases, with 9 bases between the two germline ends. The germline CDR1 and CDR2 sequences are SGDLS and YYNGEE. This CDR3 has 13 residues.

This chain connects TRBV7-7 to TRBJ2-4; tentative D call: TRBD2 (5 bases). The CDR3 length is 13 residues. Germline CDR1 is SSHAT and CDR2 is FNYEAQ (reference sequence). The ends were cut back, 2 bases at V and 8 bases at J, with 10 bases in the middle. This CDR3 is CASSLSELDIQYF. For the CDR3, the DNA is TGTGCCAGCAGCTTATCAGAACTAGACATTCAGTACTTC.

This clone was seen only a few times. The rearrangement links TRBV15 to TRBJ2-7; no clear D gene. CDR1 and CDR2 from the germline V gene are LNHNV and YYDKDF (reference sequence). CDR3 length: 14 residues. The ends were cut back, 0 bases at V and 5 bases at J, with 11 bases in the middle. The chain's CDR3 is CATSRDGYMDEQYF. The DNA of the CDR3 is TGTGCCACCAGCAGAGATGGGTATATGGACGAGCAGTACTTC.

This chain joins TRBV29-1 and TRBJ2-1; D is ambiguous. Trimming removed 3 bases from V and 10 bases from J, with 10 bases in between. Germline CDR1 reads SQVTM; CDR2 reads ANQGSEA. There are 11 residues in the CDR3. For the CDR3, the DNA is TGCAGCGTTGAGGAGTCCCGGGAGCAGTTCTTC. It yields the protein CSVEESREQFF.

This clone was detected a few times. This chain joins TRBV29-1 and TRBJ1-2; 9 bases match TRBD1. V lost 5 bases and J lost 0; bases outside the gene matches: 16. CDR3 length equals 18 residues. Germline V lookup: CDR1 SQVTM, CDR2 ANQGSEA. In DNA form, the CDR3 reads TGCAGCGTTCTGGCCGGGACAGGGAGGCACCCAGCTAACTATGGCTACACCTTC. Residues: CSVLAGTGRHPANYGYTF.

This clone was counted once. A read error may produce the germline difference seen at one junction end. This CDR3 reads CASSQRQGASYGYTF. CDR3 nucleotides: TGCGCCAGCAGCCAACGGCAGGGGGCATCCTATGGCTACACCTTC. V usage is TRBV7-3 and J usage is TRBJ1-2; 8 bases match TRBD1. CDR3 length: 15 residues. From germline, CDR1 is SGHTA and CDR2 FQGTGA.

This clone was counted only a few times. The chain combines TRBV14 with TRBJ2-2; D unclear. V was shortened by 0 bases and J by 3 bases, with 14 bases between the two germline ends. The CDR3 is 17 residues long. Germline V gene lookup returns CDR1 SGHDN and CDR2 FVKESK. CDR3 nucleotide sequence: TGTGCCAGCAGCCAAGATCTCGCTAGAACACACACCGGGGAGCTGTTTTTT. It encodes CASSQDLARTHTGELFF.

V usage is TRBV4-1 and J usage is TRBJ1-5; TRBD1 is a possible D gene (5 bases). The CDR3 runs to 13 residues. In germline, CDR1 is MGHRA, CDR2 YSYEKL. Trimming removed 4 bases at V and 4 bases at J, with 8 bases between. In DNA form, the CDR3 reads TGCGCCAGCAGCCGAGGGGATAATCAGCCCCAGCATTTT. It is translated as CASSRGDNQPQHF.

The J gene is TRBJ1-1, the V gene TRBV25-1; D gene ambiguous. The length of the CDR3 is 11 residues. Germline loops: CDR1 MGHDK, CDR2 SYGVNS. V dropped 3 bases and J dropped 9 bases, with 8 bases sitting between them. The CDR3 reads CASSDPPQAFF. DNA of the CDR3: TGTGCCAGCAGTGACCCTCCTCAAGCTTTCTTT. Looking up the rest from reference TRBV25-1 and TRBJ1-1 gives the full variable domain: EADIYQTPRYLVIGTGKKITLECSQTMGHDKMYWYQQDPGMELHLIHYSYGVNSTEKGDLSSESTVSRIRTEHFPLTLESARPSHTSQYLCASSDPPQAFFGQGTRLTVV.

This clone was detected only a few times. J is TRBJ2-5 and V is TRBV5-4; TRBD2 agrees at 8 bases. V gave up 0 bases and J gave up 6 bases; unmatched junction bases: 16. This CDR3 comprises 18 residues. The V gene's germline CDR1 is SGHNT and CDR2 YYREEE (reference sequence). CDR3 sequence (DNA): TGTGCCAGCAGCTTGGGGATTATGGGAGCGGGAGATCTAAAGACCCAGTACTTC. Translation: CASSLGIMGAGDLKTQYF.

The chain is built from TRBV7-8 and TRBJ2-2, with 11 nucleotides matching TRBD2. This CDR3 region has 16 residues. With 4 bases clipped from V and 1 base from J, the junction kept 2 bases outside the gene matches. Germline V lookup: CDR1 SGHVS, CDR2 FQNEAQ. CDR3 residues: CASSYGLAGNTGELFF. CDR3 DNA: TGTGCCAGCAGCTATGGACTAGCGGGGAACACCGGGGAGCTGTTTTTT.

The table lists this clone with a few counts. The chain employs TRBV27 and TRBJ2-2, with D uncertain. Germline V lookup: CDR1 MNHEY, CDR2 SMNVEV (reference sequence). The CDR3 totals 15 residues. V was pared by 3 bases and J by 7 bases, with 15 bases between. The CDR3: CASSLRNSEYGELFF. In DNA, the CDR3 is TGTGCCAGCAGTTTGAGGAACAGCGAGTACGGGGAGCTGTTTTTT.

Written as DNA, the CDR3 is TGCAGCGTTGAGCCAGGTCGAGAGACCCAGTACTTC. This gives the protein CSVEPGRETQYF. The rearrangement links TRBV29-1 to TRBJ2-5; D uncertain. The CDR3 loop spans 12 amino acids. Germline lookup yields CDR1 SQVTM and CDR2 ANQGSEA. The V and J ends lost 3 bases and 4 bases respectively, with 9 bases between them.

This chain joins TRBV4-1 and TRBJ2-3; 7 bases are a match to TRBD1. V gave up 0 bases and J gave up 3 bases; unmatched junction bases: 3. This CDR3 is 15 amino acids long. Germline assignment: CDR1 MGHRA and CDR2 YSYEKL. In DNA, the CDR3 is TGCGCCAGCAGCCAAGAAAAACAGGGGACAGATACGCAGTATTTT. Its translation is CASSQEKQGTDTQYF.

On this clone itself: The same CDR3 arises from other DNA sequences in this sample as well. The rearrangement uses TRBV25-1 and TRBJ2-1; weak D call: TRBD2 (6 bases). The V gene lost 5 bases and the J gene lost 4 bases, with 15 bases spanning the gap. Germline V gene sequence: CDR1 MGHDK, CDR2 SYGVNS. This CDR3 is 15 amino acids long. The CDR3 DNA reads TGTGCCAGCAGTCCCCCCAGGCTAGCGTACAATGAGCAGTTCTTC. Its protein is CASSPPRLAYNEQFF.

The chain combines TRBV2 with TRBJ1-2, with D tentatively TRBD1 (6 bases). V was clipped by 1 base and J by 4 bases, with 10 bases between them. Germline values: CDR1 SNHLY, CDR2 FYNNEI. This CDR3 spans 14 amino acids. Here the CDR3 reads CASSEGTAFYGYTF. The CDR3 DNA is TGTGCCAGCAGTGAAGGGACAGCCTTCTATGGCTACACCTTC.